This T cell receptor beta chain originates from a study of blood T cell repertoires in COVID-19. The V end was cut by 4 bases, the J end by 6 bases, with 7 bases between. The CDR3 has 12 amino acids. Germline CDR1 and CDR2: MNHEY and SVGEGT. Using immunoSEQ multiplex PCR, the repertoire was profiled, and TCRdb retains in-frame clones only, with some absent. The data hold about 50,000 clones, with over 75% observed a single time. This rearrangement joins TRBV6-2 or TRBV6-3 to TRBJ2-1, with a weak D call TRBD1 (6 bases). Input material: peripheral blood. This clonotype was obtained from a human donor in a cohort sampled during active COVID-19. The donor label of this sample is uncertain. The CDR3 loop reads CASSSRGNEQFF. The DNA of the CDR3 is TGTGCCAGCAGTTCCAGGGGCAATGAGCAGTTCTTC.